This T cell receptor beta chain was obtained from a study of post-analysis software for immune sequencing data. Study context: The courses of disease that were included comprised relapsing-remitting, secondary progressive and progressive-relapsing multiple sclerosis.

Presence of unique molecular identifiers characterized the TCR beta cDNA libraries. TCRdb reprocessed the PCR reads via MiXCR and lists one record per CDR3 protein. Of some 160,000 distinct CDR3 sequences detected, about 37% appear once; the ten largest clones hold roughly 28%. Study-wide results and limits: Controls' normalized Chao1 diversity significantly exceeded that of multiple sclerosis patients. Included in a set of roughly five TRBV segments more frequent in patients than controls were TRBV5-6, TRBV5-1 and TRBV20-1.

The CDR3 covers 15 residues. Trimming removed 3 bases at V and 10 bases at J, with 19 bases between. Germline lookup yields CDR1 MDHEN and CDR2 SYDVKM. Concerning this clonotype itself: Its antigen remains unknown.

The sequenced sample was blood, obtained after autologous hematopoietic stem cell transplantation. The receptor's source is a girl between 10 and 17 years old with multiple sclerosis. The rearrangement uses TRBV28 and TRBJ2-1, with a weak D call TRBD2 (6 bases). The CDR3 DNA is TGTGCCAGCAGTTTGGAGGCGGGAAACTTGGGCGAGCAGTTCTTC. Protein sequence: CASSLEAGNLGEQFF. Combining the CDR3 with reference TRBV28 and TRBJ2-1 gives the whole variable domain DVKVTQSSRYLVKRTGEKVFLECVQDMDHENMFWYRQDPGLGLRLIYFSYDVKMKEKGDIPEGYSVSREKKERFSLILESASTNQTSMYLCASSLEAGNLGEQFFGPGTRLTVL.